Sequencing of this T cell receptor (beta chain) was carried out in a study of T cell responses to AZD1222 COVID-19 vaccine. Trimming pared 2 bases from V and 4 bases from J, leaving 8 bases between. The CDR3 sequence is 13 residues long. Findings of the study overall: Among those given AZD1222, only five to seven were seropositive at baseline. Females outnumbered males among donors, who were mostly white British; clonal diversity was possibly underestimated. Distributed over spike, vaccine-associated CD4 TCRs predominated at 160-218 and 743-854.

The assay was immunoSEQ multiplex PCR, and TCRdb's table has in-frame clones only and misses some. In the table there are some 90,000 clones, about nine tenths of which are singletons. This clone has just one count. No antigen is known for it. The sample here was peripheral blood, taken on day 0 of AZD1222 vaccination. This clonotype originated in an adult in good health. The chain links TRBV12-3 or TRBV12-4 to TRBJ1-2; D might be TRBD1 (6 bases). CDR3 amino acids: CASSLQGSYGYTF. CDR3 in DNA: TGTGCCAGCAGTTTACAGGGGAGCTATGGCTACACCTTC.